Each of the 21 T cell receptor beta chains below was sequenced from the same sample in a study of CD8 T cells in ankylosing spondylitis. Study outcomes and limitations: A TCR beta motif made of fewer than 10 highly homologous variants seemed typical of ankylosing spondylitis blood.

Antigens of these TCRs are unknown. Via MiXCR, TCRdb re-called the 5' RACE reads, giving one row per CDR3 protein. In the table there are some 130,000 distinct CDR3 sequences, 15% to 20% of which are singletons. The sequenced sample was blood, either unsorted or a sorted T cell fraction (not recorded which). Every receptor here comes from a male donor with ankylosing spondylitis.

This clonotype was seen a few times. This chain joins TRBV27 and TRBJ2-3; D gene unclear. V was trimmed by 1 base and J by 0 bases, leaving 5 bases between them. There are 14 residues in the CDR3. The germline V gene encodes CDR1 MNHEY and CDR2 SMNVEV (reference sequence). The CDR3 region has the DNA TGTGCCAGCAGTTTATTGGGGAGCACAGATACGCAGTATTTT. Protein sequence: CASSLLGSTDTQYF.

The table lists this clonotype with a few counts. The rearrangement uses TRBV2 and TRBJ1-5; a possible D gene is TRBD1 (5 bases). Germline V CDR1 and CDR2: SNHLY, FYNNEI. This CDR3 is 13 amino acids long. V lost 6 bases and J 4 bases, leaving 10 bases between the germline ends. DNA for the CDR3: TGTGCCAGCAGACTCGGGGGAAATCAGCCCCAGCATTTT. It translates to CASRLGGNQPQHF.

This clonotype has a handful of counts. The CDR3 nucleotides read TGCGCCAGCAGCCAGCTTGGGGGGACAGGGGAGGAAGCTTTCTTT. Translating gives CASSQLGGTGEEAFF. The chain uses TRBV5-1 and TRBJ1-1; 10 nucleotides line up with TRBD1. J gave up 8 bases and V 4 bases, and 11 bases lay outside the gene matches. This CDR3 has 15 residues. Germline loops: CDR1 SGHRS, CDR2 YFSETQ.

This clonotype was seen ten or more times. The chain links TRBV27 to TRBJ2-7; 9 bases are shared with TRBD1. CDR1 and CDR2 (germline): MNHEY, SMNVEV (reference sequence). This CDR3 comprises 17 residues. V gave up 0 bases and J gave up 2 bases; unmatched junction bases: 8. The CDR3 sequence: CASSLSPGQGLTYEQYF. The CDR3 coding sequence is TGTGCCAGCAGTTTATCCCCTGGACAGGGGTTAACCTACGAGCAGTACTTC.

This clonotype was counted only a few times. The genes are TRBV27 and TRBJ2-1, with 9 bases that match TRBD1. The CDR3 sequence is 15 residues long. CDR1 and CDR2 (germline): MNHEY, SMNVEV (reference sequence). J gave up 14 bases and V 2 bases, and 13 bases lay outside the gene matches. DNA of the CDR3: TGTGCCAGCAGTTTAACCCCCACCTGGACAGGGGTGGAGTTCTTC. Amino acid sequence: CASSLTPTWTGVEFF.

In its sample, this clonotype was seen many times. The chain has TRBV29-1 and TRBJ2-1, with TRBD2 matching over 10 bases. V lost 1 base to trimming and J lost 1 base; unmatched junction nucleotides: 4. This CDR3 is built from 16 residues. The germline V gene encodes CDR1 SQVTM and CDR2 ANQGSEA. The CDR3 DNA is TGCAGCGTTGAAGGGGCTAGCGGGAGATCCTACAATGAGCAGTTCTTC. Translation gives CSVEGASGRSYNEQFF.

The V call is TRBV7-3, the J call TRBJ2-2; TRBD2 matches 7 bases. CDR3 size: 17 residues. Germline CDR1 SGHTA, CDR2 FQGTGA. The trim removed 1 base at V and 1 base at J, leaving 6 bases unmatched. In nucleotides, the CDR3 is TGTGCCAGCAGCTTAATCGAGCCTAGCGGGAACACCGGGGAGCTGTTTTTT. Translated: CASSLIEPSGNTGELFF.

This clonotype was picked up many times. The gene calls are TRBV7-9 and TRBJ2-7; 9 bases fit TRBD1. This CDR3 spans 15 amino acids. In germline, CDR1 is SEHNR, CDR2 FQNEAQ (reference sequence). Germline trimming cut 1 base from V and 5 bases from J; bases unmatched to any gene: 6. Written as DNA, the CDR3 is TGTGCCAGCAGCTTAGTCACCGGGACAGGGAACGAGCAGTACTTC. This codes for CASSLVTGTGNEQYF.

For this clonotype: Without the conserved terminal phenylalanine or tryptophan, this CDR3 likely stems from a read error. The chain couples TRBV7-9 to TRBJ1-1; D call uncertain. V dropped 5 bases and J dropped 3 bases, with 16 bases sitting between them. The CDR3 loop spans 15 amino acids. Germline V gene lookup returns CDR1 SEHNR and CDR2 FQNEAQ (reference sequence). CDR3 sequence reads: CASSPPVGRDTEAFL. CDR3 DNA sequence: TGTGCCAGCAGCCCCCCAGTTGGTCGGGACACTGAAGCTTTCCTT.

This clonotype occurred a few times. The rearrangement uses TRBV11-3 and TRBJ2-7; 12 nucleotides match TRBD1. The CDR3 length is 16 residues. Trimming cost V 5 bases and J 4 bases; bases outside gene matches: 9. The germline CDR1 and CDR2 sequences are SGHNT and YENEEA. The CDR3 DNA reads TGTGCCAGCAGCAAATGGGACAGGGGGCTTTCGTACGAGCAGTACTTC. Translating gives CASSKWDRGLSYEQYF.

This clonotype has more than one count but fewer than ten. This sequence joins TRBV27 and TRBJ1-1, with D hard to call. The CDR3 has 13 residues. Germline-derived CDR1 and CDR2 are MNHEY and SMNVEV (reference sequence). Trimming removed 3 bases from V and 4 bases from J, with 9 bases in between. DNA of the CDR3: TGTGCCAGCAGTTTTGGGGTTGTCACTGAAGCTTTCTTT. Translated: CASSFGVVTEAFF.

This clonotype was detected only a few times. CDR3: CASSPRVSGVSDTQYF. Written as DNA, the CDR3 is TGTGCCAGCAGCCCCCGAGTTAGCGGGGTCTCAGATACGCAGTATTTT. The V and J genes are TRBV9 and TRBJ2-3; 8 nucleotides match TRBD2. Unmatched junction bases numbered 11, after V lost 4 bases and J lost 4 bases. The CDR3 is 16 residues long. Germline lookup yields CDR1 SGDLS and CDR2 YYNGEE.

The genes are TRBV20-1 and TRBJ2-7; 8 nucleotides match TRBD1. CDR3 length equals 13 residues. CDR1 and CDR2 (germline): DFQATT, SNEGSKA (reference sequence). With V trimmed by 5 bases and J by 1 base, 4 bases remained unmatched. CDR3 nucleotide sequence: TGCAGTGCTCTGACAGGGGTATCCTACGAGCAGTACTTC. Protein: CSALTGVSYEQYF.

The rearrangement links TRBV12-3 or TRBV12-4 to TRBJ2-7; no reliable D call. CDR3 length: 14 amino acids. V was clipped by 1 base and J by 0 bases, with 7 bases between them. In DNA, the CDR3 is TGTGCCAGCAGTTTAGTCCGGAACTCCTACGAGCAGTACTTC. Its translation is CASSLVRNSYEQYF.

The rearrangement joins TRBV12-3 or TRBV12-4 to TRBJ2-1; TRBD2 agrees at 9 bases. The CDR3 contains 17 residues. J lost 6 bases, V lost 4 bases, and 13 bases had no gene match. For the CDR3, the DNA is TGTGCCAGCAGTTCCCCAAATAGCGGGAGCGGTTCCAATGAGCAGTTCTTC. Translated: CASSSPNSGSGSNEQFF.

V gene TRBV5-6 combines with J gene TRBJ2-7; D not resolved. CDR3 length: 14 amino acids. CDR1 and CDR2 from the germline V gene are SGHDT and YYEEEE. The germline V and J ends were trimmed by 0 bases and 5 bases, with 12 bases remaining between them. The CDR3 spells CASSLALEADEQYF. The CDR3 DNA follows: TGTGCCAGCAGCTTGGCACTGGAAGCCGACGAGCAGTACTTC.

This clonotype was counted many times. The CDR3 protein is CAGFRDYKVNEQFF. Written as DNA, the CDR3 is TGTGCCGGATTCCGGGACTACAAGGTGAATGAGCAGTTCTTC. The chain recombines TRBV30 with TRBJ2-1, with 7 bases matching TRBD2. CDR1 GTSNPN and CDR2 SVGIG come from the germline V gene (reference sequence). V shed 8 bases and J 7 bases; nucleotides not matched to a gene: 14. The CDR3 has 14 residues.

This clonotype was seen a handful of times. The V gene is TRBV20-1, the J gene TRBJ2-1; TRBD2 matches 7 bases. J lost 2 bases, V lost 0 bases, and 7 bases had no gene match. The CDR3 contains 16 residues. The germline gives CDR1 DFQATT, CDR2 SNEGSKA (reference sequence). The CDR3 spells CSARERGGSPYNEQFF. Here the CDR3 DNA reads TGCAGTGCTAGAGAGAGGGGCGGGAGCCCCTACAATGAGCAGTTCTTC.

In this sample, this clonotype turned up many times. The chain carries TRBV5-1 and TRBJ2-5; unclear D gene. Looked up from germline, CDR1 is SGHRS and CDR2 is YFSETQ. The CDR3 is made up of 12 amino acids. Trimming took off 0 bases at V and 0 bases at J, with 0 bases between the two ends. Here the CDR3 reads CASSLDQETQYF. DNA of the CDR3: TGCGCCAGCAGCTTGGACCAAGAGACCCAGTACTTC.

This chain uses TRBV29-1 with TRBJ2-1; the D is unclear. The CDR3 spans 12 residues. Looked up from germline, CDR1 is SQVTM and CDR2 is ANQGSEA. Trimming took 1 base from V and 3 from J, leaving 4 bases between them. CDR3 region: CSVEGYYNEQFF. For the CDR3, the DNA is TGCAGCGTTGAAGGCTACTACAATGAGCAGTTCTTC.

The table lists this clonotype with many counts. The rearrangement links TRBV28 to TRBJ1-2; D is unclear. CDR1 MDHEN and CDR2 SYDVKM come from the germline V gene. The CDR3 consists of 15 residues. V was trimmed by 7 bases and J by 4 bases, leaving 19 bases between them. Here the CDR3 DNA reads TGTGCCAGCACTGAAAAGGTCGGCCAGGCCTATGGCTACACCTTC. Encoded protein: CASTEKVGQAYGYTF.